This T cell receptor beta chain came from a study of blood T cell repertoires in COVID-19. Study information: PBMCs, B-cell-depleted T cells, or T cells provided the cDNA or gDNA that made up the material.

Germline trimming cut 4 bases from V and 4 bases from J; bases unmatched to any gene: 9. CDR3 length: 15 amino acids. Germline V CDR1 and CDR2: SGHDT, YYEEEE. Per the study methods: For nucleated cells, counts were estimated from reference gene primer amplification. Profiling relied on immunoSEQ multiplex PCR, and the TCRdb table lists in-frame clones only, not all of them. The V and J calls and the clone size are those of that table, but D and trimming were determined from the DNA. The sample shows 50,000 or so clones, about 93% of them seen only once. V gene TRBV5-6 combines with J gene TRBJ2-7; 9 bases agree with TRBD1. The clonotype was recovered from a human donor with active COVID-19. The donor label of this sample is uncertain. The sequencing sample was made of peripheral blood. This CDR3 is CASSPGQGRSYEQYF. DNA of the CDR3: TGTGCCAGCAGCCCGGGACAGGGCCGCTCGTACGAGCAGTACTTC.